This T cell receptor beta chain was captured in a study of T cells after yellow fever vaccination. The study, taken as a whole, reports: Abundant bulk-derived clonotypes could contaminate FACS-sorted repertoires.

This clonotype was picked up many times. Its antigen is currently unknown. A universal primer site and UMIs were added as TCR cDNA was made by 5'RACE template switching. MiXCR, applied by TCRdb to the 5' RACE reads, yields one record per CDR3 protein. The sample comprises about 220,000 distinct CDR3 sequences, under 3.5% of which are singletons, and under 3.5% rests with the top ten. The CDR3 has 13 amino acids. Looked up from germline, CDR1 is SGHAT and CDR2 is FQNNGV. With 5 bases removed from V and 12 bases from J, the gap between germline ends came to 14 bases. The source material was CD4+ T cells sorted from PBMCs, sampled 10 days after the yellow fever booster vaccination. This chain links TRBV11-2 with TRBJ1-6; TRBD1 is a possible D gene (5 bases). This TCR derives from a man younger than 35 who received the YFV17D yellow fever vaccine. CDR3 in DNA: TGTGCCAGCAGCCCCGGACAAAGTGGACCCCTCCACTTT. It translates to CASSPGQSGPLHF.